These 19 T cell receptor beta chains were all obtained from the same sample, sequenced in a study of T cell repertoires in cytomegalovirus infection. TCRdb recomputed calls from the reads with MiXCR, one row per CDR3 protein. The sample shows fewer than 700,000 distinct CDR3 sequences, more than 20% of them seen only once. The sequenced sample consisted of CD8+ T cells from PBMCs. These receptors originate from a human donor in good health (CMV status not recorded). Some clones in this sample may be carry-over from other donors' samples.

Details on this clonotype: Germline is not matched at one junction end, which may reflect a read error. The chain employs TRBV29-1 and TRBJ2-3; D is ambiguous. The CDR3 totals 12 residues. Per germline, CDR1 SQVTM and CDR2 ANQGSEA. The CDR3: CLGKMGTDTQYF. The CDR3 DNA reads as TGTCTAGGCAAGATGGGAACAGATACGCAGTATTTT.

This clonotype showed up just a few times. The V gene is TRBV7-6, the J gene TRBJ2-1; D is perhaps TRBD2 (6 bases). V gave up 3 bases and J gave up 10 bases, with 13 bases separating them. Germline V CDR1 and CDR2: SGHVS, FNYEAQ. The CDR3 has 13 amino acids. The CDR3 is CASSFYGAGEQFF. CDR3 coding DNA: TGTGCCAGCAGCTTTTACGGGGCGGGAGAGCAGTTCTTC.

For the CDR3, the DNA is TGTGCTAGTGGTTTTTTCACGCCCTCGGACAGGGGGCTAGGCTATGGCTACACCTTC. It encodes CASGFFTPSDRGLGYGYTF. The V gene is TRBV12-5, the J gene TRBJ1-2; the match to TRBD1 covers 11 bases. Germline V gene data show CDR1 as LGHNT and CDR2 as FRNRAP. The V and J ends lost 3 bases and 4 bases, in that order; junction bases with no gene match: 16. The CDR3 contains 19 residues.

This clonotype was seen a handful of times. V is TRBV27 and J is TRBJ2-1; D could derive from TRBD1 or TRBD2 (6 bases each). The CDR3 extends over 14 amino acids. V was shortened by 7 bases and J by 7 bases, with 17 bases between the two germline ends. Germline lookup yields CDR1 MNHEY and CDR2 SMNVEV (reference sequence). This chain's CDR3 is CASTVVGGGNEQFF. The DNA of the CDR3 is TGTGCCAGCACTGTGGTGGGGGGCGGGAATGAGCAGTTCTTC.

This clonotype was found a few times. The V call is TRBV2, the J call TRBJ1-5; 11 bases match TRBD1. The germline V gene encodes CDR1 SNHLY and CDR2 FYNNEI. The ends lost 7 bases at V and 4 bases at J; junction bases unmatched: 6. The CDR3 covers 15 residues. CDR3 sequence: CASNGQGATNQPQHF. The CDR3 DNA reads as TGTGCCAGCAACGGACAGGGGGCCACTAATCAGCCCCAGCATTTT.

The J gene is TRBJ2-3, the V gene TRBV9, with D possibly being TRBD1 or TRBD2 (6 bases each). CDR3 size: 17 residues. In germline, CDR1 is SGDLS, CDR2 YYNGEE. Trimming shortened V by 0 bases and J by 2 bases, and 16 bases separated the two germline ends. CDR3 DNA: TGTGCCAGCAGCGTAGGGGTCGGAACGGGGGCCACAGATACGCAGTATTTT. This translates into CASSVGVGTGATDTQYF. Using reference TRBV9 and TRBJ2-3 for the parts outside the CDR3, the full variable domain is DSGVTQTPKHLITATGQRVTLRCSPRSGDLSVYWYQQSLDQGLQFLIQYYNGEERAKGNILERFSAQQFPDLHSELNLSSLELGDSALYFCASSVGVGTGATDTQYFGPGTRLTVL.

This clonotype was seen repeatedly, ten times or more. V gene TRBV7-2 combines with J gene TRBJ1-1; D gene ambiguous. CDR3 length: 14 residues. Per the germline V gene, CDR1 is SGHTA and CDR2 is FQGNSA. Trimming removed 1 base from V and 1 base from J, with 7 bases in between. The chain's CDR3 is CASSLERWNTEAFF. CDR3 in DNA: TGTGCCAGCAGCTTAGAGCGTTGGAACACTGAAGCTTTCTTT.

This clonotype was observed a handful of times. This sequence joins TRBV14 and TRBJ2-7, with TRBD1 matching 10 bases. CDR1 and CDR2 (germline): SGHDN, FVKESK. J was trimmed by 5 bases and V by 4 bases; bases with no gene match: 14. CDR3 size: 17 residues. CDR3 sequence reads: CASSLYSRQGATDEQYF. CDR3 bases: TGTGCCAGCAGCCTATATTCTCGACAGGGGGCAACGGACGAGCAGTACTTC.

This clonotype was detected only a few times. V gene TRBV7-9 combines with J gene TRBJ2-1, with D maybe TRBD2 (5 bases). This CDR3 has 14 residues. V lost 5 bases to trimming and J lost 5 bases, with 13 bases between them. Per germline, CDR1 SEHNR and CDR2 FQNEAQ (reference sequence). The CDR3, as DNA: TGTGCCAGCAGCACTGGCTTCGGGGACAATGAGCAGTTCTTC. Translation: CASSTGFGDNEQFF.

Of note for this clonotype: A clone one base away is much larger, so this may be a read error. The chain is built from TRBV28 and TRBJ2-1, with 7 bases matching TRBD1. The CDR3 totals 13 residues. Germline V CDR1 and CDR2: MDHEN, SYDVKM. CDR3: CASCLRGQNEQFF. For the CDR3, the DNA is TGTGCCAGCTGTTTGAGGGGGCAGAATGAGCAGTTCTTC.

This clonotype showed up many times. The gene calls are TRBV6-5 and TRBJ2-5; D is perhaps TRBD1 (6 bases). Trimming stripped 3 bases from V and 1 base from J, with 9 bases between. The germline V gene has CDR1 MNHEY and CDR2 SVGAGI. CDR3 length equals 14 residues. The CDR3, as DNA: TGTGCCAGCAGTTATCTAGGGGGCCAAGAGACCCAGTACTTC. Protein sequence: CASSYLGGQETQYF.

A few counts support this clonotype. The CDR3 DNA reads as TGTGCCAGCACCCTCAGCGGGGCCAGAGAGACCCAGTACTTC. Its protein is CASTLSGARETQYF. V and J are TRBV7-9 and TRBJ2-5; 7 bases are shared with TRBD2. The CDR3 runs 14 residues. Per germline, CDR1 SEHNR and CDR2 FQNEAQ (reference sequence). Trimming removed 7 bases from V and 4 bases from J; junction bases left unmatched: 9.

This clonotype occurred many times. CDR3 DNA sequence: TGTGCCAGCAGCTCGGACTTTGGGCTATTTTACAATGAGCAGTTCTTC. This gives the protein CASSSDFGLFYNEQFF. The rearrangement links TRBV7-2 to TRBJ2-1; a weak D match, TRBD2 (5 bases). Trimming took off 4 bases at V and 4 bases at J, with 17 bases between the two ends. In germline, CDR1 is SGHTA, CDR2 FQGNSA. The CDR3 extends over 16 amino acids.

The chain joins TRBV7-2 to TRBJ1-1; D call uncertain. This CDR3 is built from 14 residues. The germline V gene has CDR1 SGHTA and CDR2 FQGNSA. V was cut by 2 bases and J by 0 bases, with 7 bases left in between. The CDR3 region is CASSLKRLNTEAFF. The CDR3 DNA follows: TGTGCCAGCAGCTTAAAAAGGTTGAACACTGAAGCTTTCTTT.

The chain carries TRBV7-9 and TRBJ2-7, with a tentative D call TRBD1 (5 bases). Deletions cut 2 bases from V and 9 bases from J, with 11 bases between. The germline CDR1 and CDR2 sequences are SEHNR and FQNEAQ (reference sequence). The CDR3 sequence is 12 residues long. CDR3 coding DNA: TGTGCCAGCAGCTTAACAGGTATAGGGCAGTACGTC. Residues: CASSLTGIGQYV.

V usage is TRBV29-1 and J usage is TRBJ2-1; D is possibly TRBD2 (6 bases). The CDR3 covers 10 residues. Germline CDR1 and CDR2: SQVTM and ANQGSEA. V was clipped by 6 bases and J by 9 bases, with 9 bases between them. The CDR3 is CSVGTGEQFF. In DNA form, the CDR3 reads TGCAGCGTGGGGACTGGTGAGCAGTTCTTC.

As regards this clonotype: A much more abundant neighbour one base away suggests this may be a read error. CDR3 loop: CVSSPGRTYGYTF. CDR3 in DNA: TGTGTCAGCAGCCCAGGACGGACCTATGGCTACACCTTC. The rearrangement links TRBV7-9 to TRBJ1-2; unclear D gene. Germline V lookup: CDR1 SEHNR, CDR2 FQNEAQ (reference sequence). The CDR3 has 13 residues.

The chain combines TRBV4-1 with TRBJ1-1, with a tentative D call TRBD1 (5 bases). Germline CDR1 is MGHRA and CDR2 is YSYEKL. V was trimmed by 4 bases and J by 5 bases, leaving 14 bases between them. The CDR3 runs to 14 residues. In DNA form, the CDR3 reads TGCGCCAGCAGCCCCCTTGCAGGGCTAACTGAAGCTTTCTTT. Amino acids: CASSPLAGLTEAFF.

This sequence joins TRBV5-1 and TRBJ2-3; 10 nucleotides align to TRBD1. This CDR3 has 18 amino acids. From germline, CDR1 is SGHRS and CDR2 YFSETQ. Losses at the gene ends were 5 bases for V and 0 bases for J; bases not matched to a gene: 12. DNA for the CDR3: TGCGCCAGCAGGATCGGGACAGGGGCGACTTCTAGCACAGATACGCAGTATTTT. This translates into CASRIGTGATSSTDTQYF.